This T cell receptor (beta chain) was sequenced during a study of T cell responses to AZD1222 COVID-19 vaccine. The assay was immunoSEQ multiplex PCR, and TCRdb's table has in-frame clones only and misses some. The profile shows some 130,000 clones, approximately 91% of them singletons. The ends were cut back, 0 bases at V and 6 bases at J, with 16 bases in the middle. Germline V gene lookup returns CDR1 SGDLS and CDR2 YYNGEE. The CDR3 length is 16 residues. On this clone: Its antigen is unknown.

Study outcomes and limitations: The study reported that nearly half of spike-specific TCRs target unmutated variant regions. Increased Spike-specific TCR breadth and depth were observed after two AZD1222 doses. Mostly white British, mostly female donors; authors suggested clonal diversity may be underestimated.

Second-dose timings of about 4 or about 12 weeks were pooled. Sequenced here: peripheral blood, sampled 28 days after the second AZD1222 dose. The gene calls are TRBV9 and TRBJ2-1; D ambiguous. The receptor comes from an adult who received the AZD1222 COVID-19 vaccine. The CDR3 region has the DNA TGTGCCAGCAGCGTAGCCCACCTCTACATGGGCAATGAGCAGTTCTTC. Translation: CASSVAHLYMGNEQFF.